This TCR beta chain derives from a study of blood T cell repertoires in COVID-19. Looking at the study overall: COVID-19 samples collected from the United States, Italy and Spain covered acute and convalescent phases.

The authors' processing: Amplified reference gene primers provided the basis for estimating nucleated cell counts. The data were produced by immunoSEQ multiplex PCR, yet TCRdb's version contains in-frame clones alone and is incomplete. V and J calls and clone size are as listed in that table; D and trimming were resolved from the DNA. The sample includes about 310,000 clones, 75% to 90% seen only once; the top ten take about 2%. V was trimmed by 3 bases and J by 0 bases, leaving 12 bases between them. Germline CDR1 reads SGHVS; CDR2 reads FQNEAQ. The CDR3 spans 15 residues. V gene TRBV7-8 combines with J gene TRBJ2-7; possibly TRBD1 for D (5 bases). The sequence was collected from a man between 18 and 29 years old with active or convalescent COVID-19. Sequencing was performed on peripheral blood. CDR3 amino acids: CASSFETESSYEQYF. In DNA form, the CDR3 reads TGTGCCAGCAGCTTTGAGACAGAGAGCTCCTACGAGCAGTACTTC.